The T cell receptor (beta chain) under discussion was sequenced for a study of T-cell memory formation after mild COVID-19. Study in general: TCR clusters were mostly donor specific.

As concerns this clonotype: What it binds is unknown.

General study findings and limits: Some clones that responded were present in memory (sampled pre-infection), which suggests cross-reactive memory joined. Whereas later expanders leaned CD4+, clones contracting day 15 to 85 showed a balanced CD4/CD8 makeup. Mainly in CM and EM were contracting CD4+ clones; CD8+ were in EMRA.

J lost 7 bases, V lost 4 bases, and 8 bases had no gene match. Germline CDR1 is SEHNR and CDR2 is FQNEAQ (reference sequence). This CDR3 contains 14 residues. One entry per CDR3 protein, called by TCRdb with MiXCR from the 5' RACE reads. The sample holds hundreds of thousands of distinct CDR3 sequences, about a fifth seen once. Specimen: PBMCs or a T cell subset sorted from them (not recorded which). The chain joins TRBV7-9 to TRBJ2-7, with 9 nucleotides matching TRBD2. The sequence came from an adult woman who had mild COVID-19 (a few samples of this study predate the infection). Cell type and time point are not known. CDR3 bases: TGTGCCAGCAGCTCGGCCCTAGCGGGGATAGAGCAGTACTTC. It codes for CASSSALAGIEQYF.